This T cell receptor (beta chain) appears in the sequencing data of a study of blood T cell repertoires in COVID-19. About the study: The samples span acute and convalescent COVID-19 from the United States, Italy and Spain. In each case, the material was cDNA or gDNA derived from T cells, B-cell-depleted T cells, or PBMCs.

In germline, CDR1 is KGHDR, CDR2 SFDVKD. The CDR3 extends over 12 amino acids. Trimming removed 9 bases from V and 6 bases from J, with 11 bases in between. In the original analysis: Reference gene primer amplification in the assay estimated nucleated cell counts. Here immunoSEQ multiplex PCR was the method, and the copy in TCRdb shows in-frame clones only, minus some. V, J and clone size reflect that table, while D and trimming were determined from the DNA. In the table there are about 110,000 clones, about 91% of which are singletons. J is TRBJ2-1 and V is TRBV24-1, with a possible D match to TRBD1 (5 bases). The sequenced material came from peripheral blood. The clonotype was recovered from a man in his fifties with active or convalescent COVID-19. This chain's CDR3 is CATGALINEQFF. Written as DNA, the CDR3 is TGTGCCACCGGGGCTCTGATCAATGAGCAGTTCTTC.